The 7 T cell receptor beta chains listed next were all sequenced from one sample in a study of cytomegalovirus exposure and HLA in healthy donors. The primer mix had 60 Vbeta and 13 Jbeta primers. Repertoires were generated with immunoSEQ multiplex PCR, while TCRdb's copy carries only in-frame clones and drops some. The sample includes 90,000 to 95,000 clones, just over 75% seen only once; the top ten take 0.5% to 0.65%. The material sequenced was PBMCs. These receptors were collected from a man aged 25 to 45 in good health and CMV-seronegative.

This clone showed up just a few times. The CDR3 bases are TGTGCCAGCAGTGAAGCGCGGGCAGGCGGCTACACCTTC. Translation: CASSEARAGGYTF. The genes are TRBV6-1 and TRBJ1-2; no firm D call. Germline V CDR1 and CDR2: MNHNS, SASEGT. There are 13 residues in the CDR3. V lost 0 bases and J lost 8, with 10 bases in between.

The chain recombines TRBV11-3 with TRBJ1-1, with D possibly TRBD1 on 5 matching bases. Trimming stripped 2 bases from V and 8 bases from J, with 15 bases between. The CDR3 runs to 14 residues. Per germline, CDR1 SGHNT and CDR2 YENEEA. Here the CDR3 DNA reads TGTGCCAGCAGCTTATCCTCAGGGCGGCGAGAAGCTTTCTTT. Translating gives CASSLSSGRREAFF. The full variable domain, in which reference TRBV11-3 and TRBJ1-1 provide the parts outside the CDR3, is EAGVVQSPRYKIIEKKQPVAFWCNPISGHNTLYWYLQNLGQGPELLIRYENEEAVDDSQLPKDRFSAERLKGVDSTLKIQPAELGDSAVYLCASSLSSGRREAFFGQGTRLTVV.

The rearrangement links TRBV9 to TRBJ1-2; 7 bases are a match to TRBD1. The V segment lost 4 bases and the J segment 5 bases; nucleotides outside the gene matches: 11. The CDR3 is 15 amino acids. The V gene's germline CDR1 is SGDLS and CDR2 YYNGEE. The CDR3 loop reads CASSTRDRLLYGYTF. In DNA form, the CDR3 reads TGTGCCAGCAGCACCCGGGACAGACTCCTTTATGGCTACACCTTC.

The V call is TRBV27, the J call TRBJ2-5; perhaps TRBD2 as D (5 bases). CDR3 size: 15 residues. Germline V gene data show CDR1 as MNHEY and CDR2 as SMNVEV (reference sequence). The V and J ends lost 6 bases and 3 bases respectively, with 17 bases between them. The CDR3 nucleotides are TGTGCCAGCAGCCTCACTGGCAACGGGGAAGAGACCCAGTACTTC. This sequence encodes CASSLTGNGEETQYF.

The chain carries TRBV11-2 and TRBJ1-5; perhaps TRBD1 as D (6 bases). Germline assignment: CDR1 SGHAT and CDR2 FQNNGV. V was pared by 1 base and J by 2 bases, with 12 bases between. This CDR3 is built from 16 residues. The CDR3 nucleotides are TGTGCCAGCAGCTTAGGTCGCAGGGGAGGCAATCAGCCCCAGCATTTT. Translation gives CASSLGRRGGNQPQHF. The full variable domain, its missing parts supplied by reference TRBV11-2 and TRBJ1-5, is EAGVAQSPRYKIIEKRQSVAFWCNPISGHATLYWYQQILGQGPKLLIQFQNNGVVDDSQLPKDRFSAERLKGVDSTLKIQPAKLEDSAVYLCASSLGRRGGNQPQHFGDGTRLSIL.

The CDR3, as DNA: TGTGCCAGCAGCCAAGTTGGTCTACGAACTGAAGCTTTCTTT. This translates into CASSQVGLRTEAFF. The J gene is TRBJ1-1, the V gene TRBV4-2; D is uncertain. The CDR3 has 14 residues. CDR1 is LGHNA and CDR2 is YNFKEQ in the germline V gene. V was cut by 1 base and J by 5 bases, with 11 bases left in between.

This chain connects TRBV5-4 to TRBJ1-4; 11 bases align to TRBD1. The junction had 7 bases not matched to a gene; V was cut back by 1 base and J by 8 bases. The germline V gene encodes CDR1 SGHNT and CDR2 YYREEE (reference sequence). This CDR3 is built from 16 residues. CDR3 in DNA: TGTGCCAGCAGCTTGATGGACAGGGGGCCGAGCGAAAAACTGTTTTTT. Encoded protein: CASSLMDRGPSEKLFF.